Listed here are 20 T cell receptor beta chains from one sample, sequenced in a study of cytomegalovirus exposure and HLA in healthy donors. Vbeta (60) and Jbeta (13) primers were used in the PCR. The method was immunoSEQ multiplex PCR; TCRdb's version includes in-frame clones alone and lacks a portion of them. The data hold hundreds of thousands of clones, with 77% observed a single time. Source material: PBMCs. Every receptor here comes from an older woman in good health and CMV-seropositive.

The CDR3 coding sequence is TGTGCCAGCAGCTTAGATCACGGAGATACGCAGTATTTT. It codes for CASSLDHGDTQYF. This sequence joins TRBV11-2 and TRBJ2-3; unclear D gene. Trimming cost V 0 bases and J 5 bases, with 6 bases left between them. Germline V gene data show CDR1 as SGHAT and CDR2 as FQNNGV. The CDR3 runs to 13 residues.

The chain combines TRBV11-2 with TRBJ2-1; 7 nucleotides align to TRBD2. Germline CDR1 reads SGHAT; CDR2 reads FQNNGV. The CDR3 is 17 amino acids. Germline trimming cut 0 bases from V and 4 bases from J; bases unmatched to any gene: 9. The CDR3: CASSLEPLAVRYNEQFF. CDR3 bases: TGTGCCAGCAGCTTAGAGCCTCTAGCGGTGCGATACAATGAGCAGTTCTTC.

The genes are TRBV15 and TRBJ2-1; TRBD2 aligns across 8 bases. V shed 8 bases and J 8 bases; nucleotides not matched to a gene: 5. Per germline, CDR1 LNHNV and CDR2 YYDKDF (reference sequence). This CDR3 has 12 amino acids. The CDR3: CATGREDYEQFF. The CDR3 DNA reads TGTGCCACCGGGCGGGAGGACTATGAGCAGTTCTTC.

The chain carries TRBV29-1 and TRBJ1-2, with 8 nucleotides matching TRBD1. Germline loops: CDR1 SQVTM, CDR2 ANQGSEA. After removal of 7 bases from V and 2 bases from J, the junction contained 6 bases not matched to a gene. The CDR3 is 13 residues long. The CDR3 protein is CSGRTGQNYGYTF. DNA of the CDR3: TGCAGCGGCCGGACAGGGCAAAACTATGGCTACACCTTC.

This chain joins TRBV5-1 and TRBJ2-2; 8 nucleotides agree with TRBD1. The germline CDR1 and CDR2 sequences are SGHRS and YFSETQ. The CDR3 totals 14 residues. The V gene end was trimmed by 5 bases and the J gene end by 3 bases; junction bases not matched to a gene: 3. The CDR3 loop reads CASRDREDTGELFF. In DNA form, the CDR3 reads TGCGCCAGCAGGGACAGGGAGGACACCGGGGAGCTGTTTTTT.

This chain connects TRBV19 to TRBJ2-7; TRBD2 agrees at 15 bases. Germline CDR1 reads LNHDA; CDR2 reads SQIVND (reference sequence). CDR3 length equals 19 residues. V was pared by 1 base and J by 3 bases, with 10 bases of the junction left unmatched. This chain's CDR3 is CASSIVLGLAGGLRYEQYF. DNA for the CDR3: TGTGCCAGTAGTATAGTCCTGGGACTAGCGGGAGGCCTTCGCTACGAGCAGTACTTC.

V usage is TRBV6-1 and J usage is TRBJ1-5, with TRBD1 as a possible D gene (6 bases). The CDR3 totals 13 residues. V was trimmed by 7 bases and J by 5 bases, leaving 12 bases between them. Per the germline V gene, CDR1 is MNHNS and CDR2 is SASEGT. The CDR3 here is CASMLPGDQPQHF. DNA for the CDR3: TGTGCCAGCATGCTGCCAGGGGATCAGCCCCAGCATTTT.

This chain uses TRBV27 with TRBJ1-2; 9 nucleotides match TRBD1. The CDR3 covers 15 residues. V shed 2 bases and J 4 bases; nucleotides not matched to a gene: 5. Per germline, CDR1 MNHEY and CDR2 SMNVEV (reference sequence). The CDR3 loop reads CASSLVDRGLYGYTF. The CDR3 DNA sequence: TGTGCCAGCAGTTTAGTGGACAGGGGTCTCTATGGCTACACCTTC.

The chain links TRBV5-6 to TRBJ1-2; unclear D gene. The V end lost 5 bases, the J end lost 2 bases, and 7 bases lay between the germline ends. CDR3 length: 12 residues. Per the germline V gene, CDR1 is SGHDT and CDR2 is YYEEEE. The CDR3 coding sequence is TGTGCCAGCAGACCGAGGAACTATGGCTACACCTTC. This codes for CASRPRNYGYTF.

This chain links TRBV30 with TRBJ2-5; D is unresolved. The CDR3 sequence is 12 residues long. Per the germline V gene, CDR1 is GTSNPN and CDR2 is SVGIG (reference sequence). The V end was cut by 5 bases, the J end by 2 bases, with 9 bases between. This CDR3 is CAWCSGQETQYF. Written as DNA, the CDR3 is TGTGCCTGGTGCTCAGGACAAGAGACCCAGTACTTC. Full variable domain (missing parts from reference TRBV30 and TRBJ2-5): SQTIHQWPATLVQPVGSPLSLECTVEGTSNPNLYWYRQAAGRGLQLLFYSVGIGQISSEVPQNLSASRPQDRQFILSSKKLLLSDSGFYLCAWCSGQETQYFGPGTRLLVL.

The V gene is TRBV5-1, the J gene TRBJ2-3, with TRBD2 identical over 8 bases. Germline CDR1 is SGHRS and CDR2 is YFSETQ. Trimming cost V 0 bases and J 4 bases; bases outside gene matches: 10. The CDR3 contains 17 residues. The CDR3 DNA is TGCGCCAGCAGCTTGGCGAGCGGGAGCTTGAGAGCAGATACGCAGTATTTT. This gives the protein CASSLASGSLRADTQYF. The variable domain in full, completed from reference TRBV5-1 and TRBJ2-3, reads KAGVTQTPRYLIKTRGQQVTLSCSPISGHRSVSWYQQTPGQGLQFLFEYFSETQRNKGNFPGRFSGRQFSNSRSEMNVSTLELGDSALYLCASSLASGSLRADTQYFGPGTRLTVL.

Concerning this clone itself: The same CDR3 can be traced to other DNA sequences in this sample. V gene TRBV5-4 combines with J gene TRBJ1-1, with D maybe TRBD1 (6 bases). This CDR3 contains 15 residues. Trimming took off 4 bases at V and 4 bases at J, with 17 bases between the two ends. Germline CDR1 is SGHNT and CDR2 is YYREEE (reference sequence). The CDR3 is CASSLGGREGTEAFF. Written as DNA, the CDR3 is TGTGCCAGCAGCCTGGGGGGCAGGGAGGGCACTGAAGCTTTCTTT. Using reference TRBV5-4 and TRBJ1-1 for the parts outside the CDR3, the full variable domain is ETGVTQSPTHLIKTRGQQVTLRCSSQSGHNTVSWYQQALGQGPQFIFQYYREEENGRGNFPPRFSGLQFPNYSSELNVNALELDDSALYLCASSLGGREGTEAFFGQGTRLTVV.

The CDR3 DNA follows: TGTGCCAGCAGCTTAGATTTTTTTCTAGCGGTCTCTGGGGCCAACGTCCTGACTTTC. It translates to CASSLDFFLAVSGANVLTF. The chain carries TRBV7-2 and TRBJ2-6; 7 nucleotides align to TRBD2. V gave up 1 base and J gave up 0 bases; unmatched junction bases: 9. The CDR3 is made up of 19 amino acids. Germline V gene sequence: CDR1 SGHTA, CDR2 FQGNSA.

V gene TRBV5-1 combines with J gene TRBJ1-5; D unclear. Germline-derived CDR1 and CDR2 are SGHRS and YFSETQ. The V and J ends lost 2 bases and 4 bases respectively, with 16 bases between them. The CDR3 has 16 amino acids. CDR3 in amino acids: CASSLGSRGENQPQHF. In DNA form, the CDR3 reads TGCGCCAGCAGCTTAGGTTCACGGGGAGAAAATCAGCCCCAGCATTTT.

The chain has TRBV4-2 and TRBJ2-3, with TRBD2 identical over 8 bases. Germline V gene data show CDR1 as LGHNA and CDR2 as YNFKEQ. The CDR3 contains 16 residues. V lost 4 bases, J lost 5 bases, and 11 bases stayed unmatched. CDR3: CASSPLATGGQDTQYF. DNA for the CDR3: TGTGCCAGCAGCCCCCTCGCTACGGGGGGGCAAGATACGCAGTATTTT.

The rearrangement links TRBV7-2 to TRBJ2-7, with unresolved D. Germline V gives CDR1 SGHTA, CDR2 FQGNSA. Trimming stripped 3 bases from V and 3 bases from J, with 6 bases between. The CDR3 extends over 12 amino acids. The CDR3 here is CASSFLSYEQYF. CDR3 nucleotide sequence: TGTGCCAGCAGCTTCCTTAGCTACGAGCAGTACTTC.

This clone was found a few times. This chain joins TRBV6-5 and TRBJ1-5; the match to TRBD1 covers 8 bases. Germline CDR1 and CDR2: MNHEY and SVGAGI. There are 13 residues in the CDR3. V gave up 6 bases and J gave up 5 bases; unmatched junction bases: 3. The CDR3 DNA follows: TGTGCCAGCAGCCCACAGGGGGATCAGCCCCAGCATTTT. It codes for CASSPQGDQPQHF.

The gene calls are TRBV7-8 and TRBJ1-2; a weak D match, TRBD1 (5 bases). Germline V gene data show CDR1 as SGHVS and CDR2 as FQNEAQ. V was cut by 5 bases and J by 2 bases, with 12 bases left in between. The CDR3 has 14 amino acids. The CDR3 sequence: CASSPVGGNYGYTF. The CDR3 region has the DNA TGTGCCAGCAGCCCCGTCGGGGGAAACTATGGCTACACCTTC.

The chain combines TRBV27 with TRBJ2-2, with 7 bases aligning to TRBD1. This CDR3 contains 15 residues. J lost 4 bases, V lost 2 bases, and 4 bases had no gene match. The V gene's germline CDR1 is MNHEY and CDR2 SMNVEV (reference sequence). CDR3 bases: TGTGCCAGCAGTTTAGTGCCAGGGGGCACCGGGGAGCTGTTTTTT. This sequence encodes CASSLVPGGTGELFF.

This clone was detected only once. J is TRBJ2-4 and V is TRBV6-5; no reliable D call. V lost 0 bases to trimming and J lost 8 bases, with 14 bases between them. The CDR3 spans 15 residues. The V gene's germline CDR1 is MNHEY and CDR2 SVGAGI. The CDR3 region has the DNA TGTGCCAGCAGTTACTCGGCACCCCCTCGGGACATTCAGTACTTC. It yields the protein CASSYSAPPRDIQYF.